The clone carrying this T cell receptor (beta chain) is labeled medium-sized. The target antigen is unknown. This CDR3 contains 12 residues. J was trimmed by 6 bases and V by 5 bases; bases with no gene match: 2. Germline-derived CDR1 and CDR2 are ENHRY and SYGVKD. TCRdb called the 5' RACE reads again in MiXCR, with one record for every CDR3 protein. The sample includes tens of thousands of distinct CDR3 sequences, approximately 25% seen only once; the top ten take around 4%. Study-wide results and limits: The larger-cohort validation was restricted to a single TCR beta V-J rearrangement rather than whole repertoires.

The chain has TRBV10-3 and TRBJ2-7; 9 nucleotides align to TRBD2. This clonotype originated in a female donor with breast cancer. The specimen was memory CD4+ T cells sorted from blood. Regarding subset: memory CD4+ T cells, CD4+CD45RO+CD25-. As DNA, the CDR3 is TGTGCCATCAGTCGGACTAGCGCCGAGCAGTACTTC. Its protein product is CAISRTSAEQYF.